The rows below give T cell receptor beta chains drawn from one sample of a study of blood T cell repertoires in COVID-19. This table comes from immunoSEQ multiplex PCR, and its TCRdb copy is limited to in-frame clones, with some not included. This table holds a few hundred thousand clones, approximately 90% found once. The sequenced sample consisted of PBMCs or T cells enriched from blood (not recorded which). Receptors originate from a woman aged 18-35 years who had recovered from COVID-19. CDR3s include the opening cysteine and the closing phenylalanine or tryptophan. A D gene is named only where the DNA matches it firmly.

V: TRBV7-9; D: TRBD2; J: TRBJ2-3; CDR3: CASSSLSRGGSTDTQYF
V: TRBV2; D: TRBD1; J: TRBJ1-6; CDR3: CATGGQGNSPLHF
V: TRBV19; D: TRBD1; J: TRBJ2-3; CDR3: CASTPPDRGYTDTQYF
V: TRBV7-3; D: NA; J: TRBJ2-5; CDR3: CASSLKGDRFQETQYF
V: TRBV18; D: TRBD1; J: TRBJ2-7; CDR3: CASSPSPGQGSYEQYF
V: TRBV11-3; D: TRBD1; J: TRBJ1-1; CDR3: CASSLRDSGNTEAFF
V: TRBV7-9; D: TRBD2; J: TRBJ2-7; CDR3: CASSLGAGVTYEQYF
V: TRBV27; D: NA; J: TRBJ1-1; CDR3: CASSGFWTEAFF
V: TRBV5-4; D: TRBD1; J: TRBJ2-7; CDR3: CASARQGYYEQYF
V: TRBV5-1; D: TRBD1; J: TRBJ1-1; CDR3: CASSQKQGAETEAFF
V: TRBV18; D: NA; J: TRBJ2-6; CDR3: CASSEGVSGANVLTF
V: TRBV30; D: NA; J: TRBJ1-3; CDR3: CAWGRGTGNTIYF
V: TRBV30; D: NA; J: TRBJ2-7; CDR3: CAWSRGLYEQYF
V: TRBV5-1; D: NA; J: TRBJ1-3; CDR3: CASSHAGGASGNTIYF
V: TRBV23-1; D: NA; J: TRBJ2-3; CDR3: CASSHPGNSTDTQYF
V: TRBV19; D: NA; J: TRBJ1-1; CDR3: CASSPLGGGTEAFF
V: TRBV5-6; D: NA; J: TRBJ1-1; CDR3: CASSLVPTFAEAFF
V: TRBV6-6; D: TRBD1; J: TRBJ1-5; CDR3: CASSYRQGALLQPQHF
V: TRBV2; D: NA; J: TRBJ1-6; CDR3: CASVNQRSYNSPLHF
V: TRBV9; D: TRBD1; J: TRBJ1-5; CDR3: CASSVGQGSQPQHF
V: TRBV5-1; D: NA; J: TRBJ2-3; CDR3: CASSLAADTQYF
V: TRBV2; D: NA; J: TRBJ2-6; CDR3: CASIRERATGANVLTF
V: TRBV6-5; D: NA; J: TRBJ1-1; CDR3: CASGRGQLVAFF
V: TRBV4-1; D: TRBD2; J: TRBJ2-7; CDR3: CASSQSGTSGVYEQYF
V: TRBV6-4; D: TRBD2; J: TRBJ2-5; CDR3: CASSPLAGSQETQYF
V: TRBV5-1; D: TRBD1; J: TRBJ2-3; CDR3: CASSGGQGATDTQYF
V: TRBV5-1; D: TRBD1; J: TRBJ1-1; CDR3: CASSAQDRGNTEAFF
V: TRBV7-9; D: NA; J: TRBJ2-5; CDR3: CASSLLAGVETQYF
V: TRBV29-1; D: TRBD1; J: TRBJ1-1; CDR3: CSVRTGSAFF
V: TRBV28; D: NA; J: TRBJ1-2; CDR3: CASSLSGRGYGYTF
V: TRBV4-3; D: NA; J: TRBJ2-4; CDR3: CASSQGLVQNIQYF
V: TRBV18; D: TRBD1; J: TRBJ2-7; CDR3: CASSRSDRAHEQYF
V: TRBV6-2/TRBV6-3; D: NA; J: TRBJ1-1; CDR3: CASSYSGVAGMNTEAFF
V: TRBV3-1/TRBV3-2; D: NA; J: TRBJ1-2; CDR3: CASSQGATDYGYTF
V: TRBV30; D: TRBD1; J: TRBJ1-2; CDR3: CAWSTGQGAHGYTF
V: TRBV11-3; D: TRBD1; J: TRBJ2-3; CDR3: CASSLGSGQGLTDTQYF
V: TRBV11-2; D: TRBD1; J: TRBJ1-2; CDR3: CASSFGTGVNYGYTF
V: TRBV4-1; D: NA; J: TRBJ1-4; CDR3: CASSPPRGNEKLFF
V: TRBV2; D: TRBD1; J: TRBJ2-5; CDR3: CASSLLQGRSEETQYF
V: TRBV9; D: TRBD1; J: TRBJ1-1; CDR3: CASSQGTGIEAFF
V: TRBV19; D: TRBD1; J: TRBJ1-6; CDR3: CASSITGVDSPLHF